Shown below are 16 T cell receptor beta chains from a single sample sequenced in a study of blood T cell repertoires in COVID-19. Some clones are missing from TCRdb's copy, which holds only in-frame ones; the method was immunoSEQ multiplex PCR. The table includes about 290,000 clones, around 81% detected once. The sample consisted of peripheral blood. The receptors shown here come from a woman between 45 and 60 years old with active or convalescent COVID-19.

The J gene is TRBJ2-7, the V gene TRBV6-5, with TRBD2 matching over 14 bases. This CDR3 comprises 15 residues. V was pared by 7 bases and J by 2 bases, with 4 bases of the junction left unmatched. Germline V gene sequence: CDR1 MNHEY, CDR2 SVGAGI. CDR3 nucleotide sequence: TGTGCCAGCATGGGGACTAGCGGGAGTCCCTACGAGCAGTACTTC. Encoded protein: CASMGTSGSPYEQYF.

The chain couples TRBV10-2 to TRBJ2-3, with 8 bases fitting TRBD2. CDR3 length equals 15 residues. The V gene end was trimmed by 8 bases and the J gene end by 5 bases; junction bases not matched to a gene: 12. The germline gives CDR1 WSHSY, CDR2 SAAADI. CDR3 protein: CASSGFREGEDTQYF. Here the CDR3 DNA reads TGCGCCAGCTCCGGATTCCGGGAGGGCGAAGATACGCAGTATTTT.

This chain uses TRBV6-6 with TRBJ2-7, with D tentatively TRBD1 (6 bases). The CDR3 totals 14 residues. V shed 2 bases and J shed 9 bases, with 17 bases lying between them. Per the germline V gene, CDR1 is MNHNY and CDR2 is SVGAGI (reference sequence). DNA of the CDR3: TGTGCCAGCAGTTACGACTCCAGGGGAAGGGGGCAGTACTTC. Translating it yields CASSYDSRGRGQYF.

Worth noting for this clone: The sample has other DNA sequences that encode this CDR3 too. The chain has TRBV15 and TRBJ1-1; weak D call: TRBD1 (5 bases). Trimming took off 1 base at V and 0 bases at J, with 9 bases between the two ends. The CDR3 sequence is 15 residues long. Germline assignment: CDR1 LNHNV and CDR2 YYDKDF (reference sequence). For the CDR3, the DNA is TGTGCCACCAGCAGAGCGCAGGGAATGAACACTGAAGCTTTCTTT. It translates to CATSRAQGMNTEAFF.

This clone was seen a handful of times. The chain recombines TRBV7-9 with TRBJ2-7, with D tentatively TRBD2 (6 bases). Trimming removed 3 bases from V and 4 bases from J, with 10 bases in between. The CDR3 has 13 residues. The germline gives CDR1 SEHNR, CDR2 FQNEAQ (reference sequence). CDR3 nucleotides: TGTGCCAGCAGCTTTGGGACTTGGTACGAGCAGTACTTC. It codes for CASSFGTWYEQYF.

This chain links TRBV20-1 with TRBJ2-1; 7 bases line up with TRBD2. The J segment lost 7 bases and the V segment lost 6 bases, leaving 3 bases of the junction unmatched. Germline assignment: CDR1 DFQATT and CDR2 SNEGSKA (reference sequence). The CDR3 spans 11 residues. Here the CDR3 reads CSAREYNEQFF. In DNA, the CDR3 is TGCAGTGCGCGGGAGTATAATGAGCAGTTCTTC.

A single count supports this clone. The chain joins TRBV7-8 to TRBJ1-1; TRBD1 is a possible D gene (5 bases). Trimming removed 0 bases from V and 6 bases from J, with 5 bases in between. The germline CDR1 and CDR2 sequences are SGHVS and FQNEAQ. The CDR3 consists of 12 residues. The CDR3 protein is CASSLAGAEAFF. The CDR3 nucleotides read TGTGCCAGCAGCTTAGCAGGGGCTGAAGCTTTCTTT.

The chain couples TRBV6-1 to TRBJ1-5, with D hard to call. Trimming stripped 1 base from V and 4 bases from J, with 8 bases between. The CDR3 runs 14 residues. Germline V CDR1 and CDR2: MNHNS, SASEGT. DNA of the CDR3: TGTGCCAGCAGTGAAGTAACAGATAATCAGCCCCAGCATTTT. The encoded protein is CASSEVTDNQPQHF.

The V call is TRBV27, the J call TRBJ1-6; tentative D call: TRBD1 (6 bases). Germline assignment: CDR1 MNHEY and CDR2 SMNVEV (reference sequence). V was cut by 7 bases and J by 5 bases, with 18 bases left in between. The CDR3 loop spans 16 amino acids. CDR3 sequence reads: CASKSSWGRDNSPLHF. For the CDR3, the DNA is TGTGCCAGCAAGAGTAGTTGGGGGCGAGATAATTCACCCCTCCACTTT.

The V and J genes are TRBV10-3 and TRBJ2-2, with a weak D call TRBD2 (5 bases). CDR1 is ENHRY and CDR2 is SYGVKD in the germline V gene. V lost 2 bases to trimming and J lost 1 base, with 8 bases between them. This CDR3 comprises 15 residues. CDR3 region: CAISEPGRNTGELFF. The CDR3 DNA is TGTGCCATCAGTGAGCCGGGAAGGAACACCGGGGAGCTGTTTTTT.

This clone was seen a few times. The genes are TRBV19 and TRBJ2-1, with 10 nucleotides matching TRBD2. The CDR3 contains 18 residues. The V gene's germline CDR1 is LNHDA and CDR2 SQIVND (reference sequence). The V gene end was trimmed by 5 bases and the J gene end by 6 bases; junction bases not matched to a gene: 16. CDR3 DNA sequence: TGTGCCAGTAGTCCCCTTTGGCTAGCGGGAGAGGGGGGCAATGAGCAGTTCTTC. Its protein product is CASSPLWLAGEGGNEQFF.

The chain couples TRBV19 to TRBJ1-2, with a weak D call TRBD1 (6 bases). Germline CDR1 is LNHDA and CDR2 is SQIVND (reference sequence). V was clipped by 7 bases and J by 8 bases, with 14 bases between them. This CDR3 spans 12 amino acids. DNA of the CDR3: TGTGCCAGTACCGACAGGCTCCCGGGCTACACCTTC. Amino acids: CASTDRLPGYTF. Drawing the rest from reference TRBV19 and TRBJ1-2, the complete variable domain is DGGITQSPKYLFRKEGQNVTLSCEQNLNHDAMYWYRQDPGQGLRLIYYSQIVNDFQKGDIAEGYSVSREKKESFPLTVTSAQKNPTAFYLCASTDRLPGYTFGSGTRLTVV.

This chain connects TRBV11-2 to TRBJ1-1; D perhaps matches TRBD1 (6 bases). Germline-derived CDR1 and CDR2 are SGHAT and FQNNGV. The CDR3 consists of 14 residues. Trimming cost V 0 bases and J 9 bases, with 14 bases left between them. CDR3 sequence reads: CASSLDRGAGKAFF. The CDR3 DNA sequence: TGTGCCAGCAGCTTAGACCGGGGGGCCGGGAAAGCTTTCTTT.

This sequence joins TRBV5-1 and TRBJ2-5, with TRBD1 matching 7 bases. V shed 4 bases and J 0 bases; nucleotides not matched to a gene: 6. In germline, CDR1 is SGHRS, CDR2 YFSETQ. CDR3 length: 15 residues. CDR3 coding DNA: TGCGCCAGCAGCGGGGGACAGTTGTACCAAGAGACCCAGTACTTC. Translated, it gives CASSGGQLYQETQYF. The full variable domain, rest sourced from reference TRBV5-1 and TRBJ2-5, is KAGVTQTPRYLIKTRGQQVTLSCSPISGHRSVSWYQQTPGQGLQFLFEYFSETQRNKGNFPGRFSGRQFSNSRSEMNVSTLELGDSALYLCASSGGQLYQETQYFGPGTRLLVL.

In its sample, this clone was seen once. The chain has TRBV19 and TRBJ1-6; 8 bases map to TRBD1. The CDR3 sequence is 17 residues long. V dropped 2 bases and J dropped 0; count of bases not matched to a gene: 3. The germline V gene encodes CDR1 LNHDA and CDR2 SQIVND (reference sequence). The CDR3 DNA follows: TGTGCCAGTAGTATATGGGACAGGAGCTCCTATAATTCACCCCTCCACTTT. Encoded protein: CASSIWDRSSYNSPLHF.

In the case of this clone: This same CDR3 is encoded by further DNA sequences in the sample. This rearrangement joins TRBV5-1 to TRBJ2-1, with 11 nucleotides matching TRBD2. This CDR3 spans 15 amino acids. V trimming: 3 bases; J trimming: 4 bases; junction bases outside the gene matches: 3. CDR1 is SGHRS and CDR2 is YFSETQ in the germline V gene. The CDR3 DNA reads TGCGCCAGCAGCTCCGGGACTAGCGGATACAATGAGCAGTTCTTC. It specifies CASSSGTSGYNEQFF.